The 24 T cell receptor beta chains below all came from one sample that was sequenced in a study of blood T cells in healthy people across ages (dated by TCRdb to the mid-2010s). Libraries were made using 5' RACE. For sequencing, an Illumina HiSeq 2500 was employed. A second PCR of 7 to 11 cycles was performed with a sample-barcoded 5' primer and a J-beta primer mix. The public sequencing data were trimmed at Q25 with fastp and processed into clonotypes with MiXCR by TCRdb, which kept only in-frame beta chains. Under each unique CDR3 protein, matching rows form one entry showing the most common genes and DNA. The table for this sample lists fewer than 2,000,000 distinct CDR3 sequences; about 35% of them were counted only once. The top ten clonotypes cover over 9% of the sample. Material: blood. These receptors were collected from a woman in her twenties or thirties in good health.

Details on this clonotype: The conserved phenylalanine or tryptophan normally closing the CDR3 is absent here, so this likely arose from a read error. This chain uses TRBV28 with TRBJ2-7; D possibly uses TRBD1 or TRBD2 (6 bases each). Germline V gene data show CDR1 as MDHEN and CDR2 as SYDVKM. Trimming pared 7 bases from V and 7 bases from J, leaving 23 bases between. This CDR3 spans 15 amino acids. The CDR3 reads CASTPTGALLPEQYY. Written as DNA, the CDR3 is TGTGCCAGCACGCCGACGGGGGCCCTCCTACCGGAGCAGTACTAC.

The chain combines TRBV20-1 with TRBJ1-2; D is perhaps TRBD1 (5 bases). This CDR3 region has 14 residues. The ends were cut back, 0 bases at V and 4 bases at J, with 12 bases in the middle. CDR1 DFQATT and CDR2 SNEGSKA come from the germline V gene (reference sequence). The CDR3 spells CSARDPGGGYGYTF. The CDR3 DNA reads TGCAGTGCTAGAGATCCCGGCGGGGGCTATGGCTACACCTTC.

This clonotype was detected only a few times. CDR3 sequence (DNA): TGTGCCAGCAGCCAAGATAGGGGTCTAGCGGGAGAGGTGGGGACCCAGTACTTC. Its protein is CASSQDRGLAGEVGTQYF. V is TRBV3-1 and J is TRBJ2-5, with 10 bases identical to TRBD2. The CDR3 is 18 residues long. The trim removed 0 bases at V and 7 bases at J, leaving 14 bases unmatched. Germline V gene sequence: CDR1 LGHDT, CDR2 YNNKEL (reference sequence).

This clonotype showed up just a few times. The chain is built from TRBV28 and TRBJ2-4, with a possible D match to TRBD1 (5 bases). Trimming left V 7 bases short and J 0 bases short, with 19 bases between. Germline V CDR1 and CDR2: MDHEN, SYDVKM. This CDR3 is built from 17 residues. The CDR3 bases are TGTGCCAGCATCGAAAGGGGTACAGTTCCAGCCAAAAACATTCAGTACTTC. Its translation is CASIERGTVPAKNIQYF.

The CDR3 here is CATSDYSGSYYNEQFF. In DNA form, the CDR3 reads TGTGCCACCAGTGACTACTCTGGGTCGTACTACAATGAGCAGTTCTTC. The chain employs TRBV24-1 and TRBJ2-1; D not certain. The V end was cut by 4 bases, the J end by 3 bases, with 15 bases between. Germline CDR1 KGHDR, CDR2 SFDVKD. This CDR3 has 16 residues.

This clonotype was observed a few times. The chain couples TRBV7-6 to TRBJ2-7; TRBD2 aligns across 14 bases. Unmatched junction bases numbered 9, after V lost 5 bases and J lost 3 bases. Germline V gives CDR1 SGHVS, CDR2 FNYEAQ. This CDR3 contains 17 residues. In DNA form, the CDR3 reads TGTGCCAGCAGCACCCCGGGGACTAGCGGGGGCCACTACGAGCAGTACTTC. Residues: CASSTPGTSGGHYEQYF.

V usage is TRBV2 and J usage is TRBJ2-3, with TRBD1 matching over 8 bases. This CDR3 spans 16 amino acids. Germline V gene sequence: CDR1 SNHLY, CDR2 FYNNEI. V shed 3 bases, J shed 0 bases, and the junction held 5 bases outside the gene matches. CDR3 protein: CASSEVGTGSTDTQYF. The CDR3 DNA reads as TGTGCCAGCAGTGAGGTTGGGACAGGAAGCACAGATACGCAGTATTTT. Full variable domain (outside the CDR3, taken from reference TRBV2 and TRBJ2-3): EPEVTQTPSHQVTQMGQEVILRCVPISNHLYFYWYRQILGQKVEFLVSFYNNEISEKSEIFDDQFSVERPDGSNFTLKIRSTKLEDSAMYFCASSEVGTGSTDTQYFGPGTRLTVL.

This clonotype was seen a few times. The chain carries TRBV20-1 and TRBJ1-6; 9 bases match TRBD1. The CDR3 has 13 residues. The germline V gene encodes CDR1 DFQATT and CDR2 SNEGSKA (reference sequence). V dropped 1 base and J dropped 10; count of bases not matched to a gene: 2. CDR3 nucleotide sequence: TGCAGTGCTAGAGGACAGGGGGACTCACCCCTCCACTTT. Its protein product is CSARGQGDSPLHF.

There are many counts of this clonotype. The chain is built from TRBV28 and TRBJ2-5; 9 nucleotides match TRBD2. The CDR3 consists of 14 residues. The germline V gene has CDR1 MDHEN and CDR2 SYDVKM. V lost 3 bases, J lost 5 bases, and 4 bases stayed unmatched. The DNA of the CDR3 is TGTGCCAGCAGTTTCGCGGGAGGGCCTGAGACCCAGTACTTC. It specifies CASSFAGGPETQYF.

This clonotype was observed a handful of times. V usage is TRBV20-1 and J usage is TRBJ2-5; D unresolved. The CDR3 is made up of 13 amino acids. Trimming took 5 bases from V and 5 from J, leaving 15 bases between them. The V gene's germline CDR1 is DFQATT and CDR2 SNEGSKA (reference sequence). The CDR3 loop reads CSAPLGPRETQYF. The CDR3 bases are TGCAGTGCTCCCCTCGGTCCTCGGGAGACCCAGTACTTC.

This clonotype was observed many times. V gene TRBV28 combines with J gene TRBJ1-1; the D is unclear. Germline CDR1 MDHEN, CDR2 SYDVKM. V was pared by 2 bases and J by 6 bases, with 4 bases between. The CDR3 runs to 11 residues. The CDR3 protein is CASSLGSEAFF. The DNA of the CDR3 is TGTGCCAGCAGTTTAGGCTCTGAAGCTTTCTTT.

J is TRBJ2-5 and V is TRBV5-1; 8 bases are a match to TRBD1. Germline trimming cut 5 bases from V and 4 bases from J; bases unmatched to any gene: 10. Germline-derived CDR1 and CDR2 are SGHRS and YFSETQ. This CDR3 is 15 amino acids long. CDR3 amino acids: CASSRQGQGTETQYF. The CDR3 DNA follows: TGCGCCAGCAGTAGACAGGGGCAAGGCACAGAGACCCAGTACTTC.

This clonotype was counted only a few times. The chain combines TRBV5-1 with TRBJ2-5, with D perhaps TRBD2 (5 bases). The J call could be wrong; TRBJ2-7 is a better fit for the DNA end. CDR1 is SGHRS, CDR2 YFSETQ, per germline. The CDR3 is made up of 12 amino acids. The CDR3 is CASSPEGHEQYF. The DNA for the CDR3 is TGCGCCAGCAGCCCCGAGGGCCACGAGCAGTACTTC.

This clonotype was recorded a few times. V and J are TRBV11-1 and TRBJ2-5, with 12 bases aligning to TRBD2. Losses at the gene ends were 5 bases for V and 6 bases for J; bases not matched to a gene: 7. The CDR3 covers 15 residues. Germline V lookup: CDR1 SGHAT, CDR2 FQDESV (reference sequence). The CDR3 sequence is CASSLRTSGIQTQYF. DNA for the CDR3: TGTGCCAGCAGCCTAAGGACTAGCGGGATTCAGACCCAGTACTTC.

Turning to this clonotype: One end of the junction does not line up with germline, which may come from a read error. The CDR3 nucleotides are TGTGTCAGCAGCTCCTTCGGGACCCCGAAGCAGACAGATACGCAGTATTTT. Protein product: CVSSSFGTPKQTDTQYF. The chain employs TRBV7-3 and TRBJ2-3; D possibly uses TRBD1 or TRBD2 (5 bases each). This CDR3 has 17 amino acids. The germline CDR1 and CDR2 sequences are SGHTA and FQGTGA.

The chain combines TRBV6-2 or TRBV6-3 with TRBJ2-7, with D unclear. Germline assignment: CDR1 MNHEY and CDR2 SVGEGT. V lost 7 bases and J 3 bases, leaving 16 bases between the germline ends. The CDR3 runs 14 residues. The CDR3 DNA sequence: TGTGCCAGCAATACGCCCGGAGAACTCTACGAGCAGTACTTC. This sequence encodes CASNTPGELYEQYF.

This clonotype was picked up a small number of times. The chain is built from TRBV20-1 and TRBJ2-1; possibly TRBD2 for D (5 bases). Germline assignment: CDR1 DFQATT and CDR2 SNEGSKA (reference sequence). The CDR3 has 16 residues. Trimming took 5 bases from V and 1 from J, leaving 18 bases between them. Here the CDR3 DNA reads TGCAGTGCTCCGCGGGCTACTGGCCCTTCCTACAATGAGCAGTTCTTC. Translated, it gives CSAPRATGPSYNEQFF.

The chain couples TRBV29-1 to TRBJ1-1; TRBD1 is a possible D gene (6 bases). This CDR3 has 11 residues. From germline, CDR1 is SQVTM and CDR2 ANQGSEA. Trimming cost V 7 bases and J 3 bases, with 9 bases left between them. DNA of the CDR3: TGCAGCGGAGGGGGGGACACTGAAGCTTTCTTT. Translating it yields CSGGGDTEAFF. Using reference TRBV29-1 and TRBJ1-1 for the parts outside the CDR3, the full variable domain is SAVISQKPSRDICQRGTSLTIQCQVDSQVTMMFWYRQQPGQSLTLIATANQGSEATYESGFVIDKFPISRPNLTFSTLTVSNMSPEDSSIYLCSGGGDTEAFFGQGTRLTVV.

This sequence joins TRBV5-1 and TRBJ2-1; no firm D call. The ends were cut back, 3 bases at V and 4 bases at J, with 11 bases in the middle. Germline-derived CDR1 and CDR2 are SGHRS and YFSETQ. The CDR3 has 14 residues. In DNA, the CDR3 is TGCGCCAGCAGCTGGGCACCGGATTACAATGAGCAGTTCTTC. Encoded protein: CASSWAPDYNEQFF. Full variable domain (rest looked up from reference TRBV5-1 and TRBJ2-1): KAGVTQTPRYLIKTRGQQVTLSCSPISGHRSVSWYQQTPGQGLQFLFEYFSETQRNKGNFPGRFSGRQFSNSRSEMNVSTLELGDSALYLCASSWAPDYNEQFFGPGTRLTVL.

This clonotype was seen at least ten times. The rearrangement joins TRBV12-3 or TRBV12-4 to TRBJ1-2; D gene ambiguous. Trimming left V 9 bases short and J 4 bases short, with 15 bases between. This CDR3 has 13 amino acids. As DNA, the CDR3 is TGTGCCAGTATTCATCCACCCAGCTATGGCTACACCTTC. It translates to CASIHPPSYGYTF.

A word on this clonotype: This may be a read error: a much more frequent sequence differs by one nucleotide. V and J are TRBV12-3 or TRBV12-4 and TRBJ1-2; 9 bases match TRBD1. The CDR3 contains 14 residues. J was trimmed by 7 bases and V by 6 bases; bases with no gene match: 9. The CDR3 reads CASSRTGATSGYTF. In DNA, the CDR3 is TGTGCCAGCAGCAGGACAGGGGCCACGAGTGGCTACACCTTC.

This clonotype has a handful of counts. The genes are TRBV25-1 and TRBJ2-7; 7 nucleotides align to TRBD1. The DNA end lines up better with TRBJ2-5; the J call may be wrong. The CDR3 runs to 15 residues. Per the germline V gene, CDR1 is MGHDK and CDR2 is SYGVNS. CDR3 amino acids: CASSEWRDREETQYF. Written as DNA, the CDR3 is TGTGCCAGCAGTGAATGGAGAGACAGGGAAGAGACCCAGTACTTC.

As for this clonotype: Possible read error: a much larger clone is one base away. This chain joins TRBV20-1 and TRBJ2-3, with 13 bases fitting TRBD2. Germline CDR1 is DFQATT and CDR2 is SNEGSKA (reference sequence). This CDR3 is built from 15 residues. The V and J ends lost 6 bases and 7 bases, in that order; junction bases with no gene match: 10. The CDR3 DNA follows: TGCAGTGCCCCAAGGGGACTAGCGGGGAATTATACGCAGTATTTT. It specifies CSAPRGLAGNYTQYF.

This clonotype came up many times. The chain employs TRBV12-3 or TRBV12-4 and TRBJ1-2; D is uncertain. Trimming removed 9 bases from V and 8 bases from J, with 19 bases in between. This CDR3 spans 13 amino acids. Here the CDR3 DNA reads TGTGCCAGTACTGTTGTAACAGCCGGCGGCTACACCTTC. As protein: CASTVVTAGGYTF.